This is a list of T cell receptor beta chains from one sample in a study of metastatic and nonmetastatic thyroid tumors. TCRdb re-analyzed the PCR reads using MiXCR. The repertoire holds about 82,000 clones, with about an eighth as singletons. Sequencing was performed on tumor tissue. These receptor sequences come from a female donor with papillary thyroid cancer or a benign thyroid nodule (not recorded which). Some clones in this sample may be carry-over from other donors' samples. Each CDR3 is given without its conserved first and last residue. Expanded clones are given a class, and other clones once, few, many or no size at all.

SARMGGGTGELF | TRBJ2-2 | many | TRBV20-1 | 12
ASTWTSGANEQY | TRBJ2-7 | many | TRBV5-1 | 12
AWSAEYPSPNEQF | TRBJ2-1 | . | TRBV30 | 13
ASSQGQGHPYEQY | TRBJ2-7 | many | TRBV4-1 | 13
ASSLTQSSYNSPLH | TRBJ1-6 | many | TRBV27 | 14
ASSLLAGGMNTGEPF | TRBJ2-2 | . | TRBV11-1 | 15
ATSRDSGFQNIQY | TRBJ2-4 | . | TRBV15 | 13
ASSLSGQGRNEQF | TRBJ2-1 | many | TRBV28 | 13
ASSFRGLVNYGYT | TRBJ1-2 | many | TRBV2 | 13
AVRREATEAF | TRBJ1-1 | many | TRBV6-1 | 10
ASSPHGLAGVSGELF | TRBJ2-2 | many | TRBV9 | 15
ASSALPDRSTNSPLH | TRBJ1-6 | many | TRBV6-1 | 15
ASSLTGPNSGANVLT | TRBJ2-6 | few | TRBV7-3 | 15
ASSVGFGGAF | TRBJ1-1 | few | TRBV11-3 | 10
ASSIGRGYEKLF | TRBJ1-4 | many | TRBV19 | 12